By share of the sample, the clone carrying this T cell receptor (beta chain) is medium-sized. Its antigen remains unidentified. For TCR, cDNA came from 5'RACE template switching, which added a universal primer site and UMIs. TCRdb re-called the 5' RACE reads through MiXCR, storing one row per CDR3 protein. The sample consists of around 310,000 distinct CDR3 sequences, approximately 4.3% of them appearing once. This sample stems from a study of T cells after yellow fever vaccination. General study results and limits: Faster peaking, at day 5 versus 15, marked a secondary response that was weaker. There was a possibility that FACS-sorted repertoires contained abundant clonotypes contaminating from the bulk population. The booster saw the reappearance of most primary-vaccination clones (about 95% CD4, about 85% CD8).

V trimming: 1 base; J trimming: 2 bases; junction bases outside the gene matches: 12. The CDR3 spans 19 residues. The V gene's germline CDR1 is SGHDT and CDR2 YYEEEE. The rearrangement uses TRBV5-6 and TRBJ1-4; 9 nucleotides match TRBD1. This receptor was obtained from a man aged 18 to 30 who received the YFV17D yellow fever vaccine. Sequenced here: PBMCs, sampled 15 days after the yellow fever booster vaccination. CDR3 in amino acids: CASSLQGQGLFGTNEKLFF. CDR3 bases: TGTGCCAGCAGCTTGCAAGGACAGGGGCTCTTCGGCACTAATGAAAAACTGTTTTTT.